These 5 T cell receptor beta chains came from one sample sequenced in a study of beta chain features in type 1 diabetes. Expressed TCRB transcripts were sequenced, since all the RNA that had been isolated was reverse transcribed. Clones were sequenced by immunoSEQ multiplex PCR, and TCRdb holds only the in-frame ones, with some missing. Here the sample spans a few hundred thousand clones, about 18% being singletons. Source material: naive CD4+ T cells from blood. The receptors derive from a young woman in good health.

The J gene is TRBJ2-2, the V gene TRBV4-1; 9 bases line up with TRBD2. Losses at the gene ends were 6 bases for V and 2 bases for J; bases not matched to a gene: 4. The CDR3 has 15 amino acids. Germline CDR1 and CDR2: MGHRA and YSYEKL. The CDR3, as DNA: TGCGCCAGCAGTCTAGCGGGATTAAACACCGGGGAGCTGTTTTTT. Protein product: CASSLAGLNTGELFF.

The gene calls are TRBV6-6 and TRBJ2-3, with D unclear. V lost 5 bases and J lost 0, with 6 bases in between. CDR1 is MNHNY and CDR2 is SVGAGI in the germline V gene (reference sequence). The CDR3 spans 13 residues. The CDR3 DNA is TGTGCCAGCAGTCGCGGTAGCACAGATACGCAGTATTTT. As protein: CASSRGSTDTQYF.

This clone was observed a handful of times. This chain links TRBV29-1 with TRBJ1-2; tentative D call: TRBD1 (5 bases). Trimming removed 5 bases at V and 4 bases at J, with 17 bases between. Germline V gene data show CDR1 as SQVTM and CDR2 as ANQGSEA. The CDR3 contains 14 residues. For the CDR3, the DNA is TGCAGCGTTAGGCCATCTCAGGGTGGCTATGGCTACACCTTC. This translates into CSVRPSQGGYGYTF. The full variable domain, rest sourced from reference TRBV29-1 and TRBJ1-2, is SAVISQKPSRDICQRGTSLTIQCQVDSQVTMMFWYRQQPGQSLTLIATANQGSEATYESGFVIDKFPISRPNLTFSTLTVSNMSPEDSSIYLCSVRPSQGGYGYTFGSGTRLTVV.

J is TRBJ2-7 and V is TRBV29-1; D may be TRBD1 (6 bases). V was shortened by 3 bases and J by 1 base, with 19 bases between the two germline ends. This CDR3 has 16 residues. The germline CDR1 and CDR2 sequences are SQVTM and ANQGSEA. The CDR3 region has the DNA TGCAGCGTTGAGATGGGCAGGGGAGTTGGTTCCTACGAGCAGTACTTC. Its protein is CSVEMGRGVGSYEQYF.

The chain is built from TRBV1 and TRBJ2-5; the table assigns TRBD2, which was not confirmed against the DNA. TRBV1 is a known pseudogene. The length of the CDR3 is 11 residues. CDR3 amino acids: CTSILEETQYF. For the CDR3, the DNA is TGCACCAGCATCTTAGAAGAGACCCAGTACTTC.